These T cell receptor beta chains were read from a single sample in a study of blood T cell repertoires in COVID-19. Produced via immunoSEQ multiplex PCR; TCRdb's table is partial and in-frame only. The sample lists 95,000 to 110,000 clones, around 90% seen once, with 3% to 3.5% in the top ten. Sequencing was performed on peripheral blood. The receptor set was obtained from a man aged 50 to 59 in a cohort sampled during active COVID-19. Both conserved end residues are part of each CDR3. The D gene is left open where the match is weak. The size field is filled for only some rows; it gives once, few, many or a size class.

d_call	j_call	v_call	clone_size	cdr3_nt	cdr3_aa
NA	TRBJ1-5	TRBV7-6	NA	TGTGCCAGCAGCCTCGGGGCGGGGCCGGGTTTCAATCAGCCCCAGCATTTT	CASSLGAGPGFNQPQHF
NA	TRBJ2-3	TRBV15	NA	TGTGCCACCAGCGGAGGGGGGCCTAGCACAGATACGCAGTATTTT	CATSGGGPSTDTQYF
NA	TRBJ1-2	TRBV29-1	NA	TGCAGCGGACAACAGGGCGACTATGGCTACACCTTC	CSGQQGDYGYTF
NA	TRBJ1-5	TRBV19	NA	TGTGCCAGTAGTCTCATAGGGGCAGGTAGCAATCAGCCCCAGCATTTT	CASSLIGAGSNQPQHF
NA	TRBJ1-2	TRBV2	NA	TGTGCCAGCTTAAAGGTCCGGGACAACGTAAACTATGGCTACACCTTC	CASLKVRDNVNYGYTF
TRBD1	TRBJ2-1	TRBV27	NA	TGTGCCAGCATCTCGACAGGGAGCTCCTACAATGAGCAGTTCTTC	CASISTGSSYNEQFF
TRBD1	TRBJ2-1	TRBV5-6	NA	TGTGCCAGCAGCCGAAGGGACAGGGGGCTTTACAATGAGCAGTTCTTC	CASSRRDRGLYNEQFF
TRBD1	TRBJ2-2	TRBV6-4	NA	TGTGCCAGCCGGACAGGCTTTCTCACCGGGGAGCTGTTTTTT	CASRTGFLTGELFF
TRBD2	TRBJ2-1	TRBV28	NA	TGTGCCAGCAGTTTAGCGGGGGGTACAATAGAGCAGTTCTTC	CASSLAGGTIEQFF
TRBD1	TRBJ2-6	TRBV18	NA	TGTGCCAGCTCGTTGGGACAGGGCGCTGGGGCCAACGTCCTGACTTTC	CASSLGQGAGANVLTF
TRBD1	TRBJ1-6	TRBV2	NA	TGTGCCACCCAGACAGGGACCTATAATTCACCCCTCCACTTT	CATQTGTYNSPLHF
TRBD1	TRBJ1-1	TRBV5-8	NA	TGTGCCAGCAGCTTCGGGTCAGGGGGATGGACTGAAGCTTTCTTT	CASSFGSGGWTEAFF
NA	TRBJ1-1	TRBV5-1	NA	TGCGCCAGCAGCTTGGGTAGGAACACTGAAGCTTTCTTT	CASSLGRNTEAFF
NA	TRBJ1-3	TRBV19	few	TGTGCCAGTAGTATACTGTGGGAGCCCTCTGGAAACACCATATATTTT	CASSILWEPSGNTIYF
TRBD1	TRBJ1-1	TRBV2	NA	TGTGCCAGCAGTGAAAAAGCTGCGCAGGGGGCGGCTTTCTTT	CASSEKAAQGAAFF
NA	TRBJ1-5	TRBV28	NA	TGTGCCAGCAGTGACTCGGGTAGCAATCAGCCCCAGCATTTT	CASSDSGSNQPQHF
NA	TRBJ1-5	TRBV6-5	NA	TGTGCCAGCGGGTGGGGGGGGAGCAATCAGCCCCAGCATTTT	CASGWGGSNQPQHF
TRBD2	TRBJ2-1	TRBV19	NA	TGTGCCAGTAGTAAATTGGTAGCGGGGTACAATGAGCAGTTCTTC	CASSKLVAGYNEQFF
TRBD1	TRBJ1-2	TRBV18	NA	TGTGCCAGCTCACCCGGACAGGACTATGGCTACACCTTC	CASSPGQDYGYTF
TRBD2	TRBJ2-3	TRBV3-1/TRBV3-2	NA	TGTGCCAGCAGCCGGCGGGGGGCCGACGATACGCAGTATTTT	CASSRRGADDTQYF
TRBD1	TRBJ1-5	TRBV28	NA	TGTGCCAGCAGCGACAGGGCAGGTCAGCCCCAGCATTTT	CASSDRAGQPQHF
NA	TRBJ1-4	TRBV5-6	few	TGTGCCAGCAGCTTCAAACAGGGCGTTGAAAAACTGTTTTTT	CASSFKQGVEKLFF
NA	TRBJ1-5	TRBV6-5	NA	TGTGCCAGCAGTAACAGGGCTCTTGGGCCCCAGCATTTT	CASSNRALGPQHF
NA	TRBJ2-7	TRBV5-5	NA	TGTGCCAGCAGCTTGAGGGAGACAGGAACATTGGGCGACGAGCAGTACTTC	CASSLRETGTLGDEQYF
TRBD1	TRBJ1-2	TRBV12-3/TRBV12-4	NA	TGTGCCAGCAGTAATTCTCAGGGGGCTGGCTACACCTTC	CASSNSQGAGYTF
NA	TRBJ1-2	TRBV14	few	TGTGCCAGCAGCCACGGGACGGGAGCTAACTATGGCTACACCTTC	CASSHGTGANYGYTF
TRBD1	TRBJ2-1	TRBV5-1	once	TGCGCCAGCGGGCCTGCACAGGGGTGGTCGAATAATGAGCAGTTCTTC	CASGPAQGWSNNEQFF
TRBD1	TRBJ1-5	TRBV6-5	NA	TGTGCCAGCGCAGACAGGGCTAGCAATCAGCCCCAGCATTTT	CASADRASNQPQHF
NA	TRBJ2-7	TRBV24-1	few	TGTGCCACCAGTGATTTGCCCGGAGGGGAGCAGTACTTC	CATSDLPGGEQYF
NA	TRBJ1-3	TRBV19	once	TGTGCCAGTAGTATTGGAGGACTCAACGGTGGAAACACCATATATTTT	CASSIGGLNGGNTIYF
TRBD1	TRBJ2-2	TRBV19	NA	TGTGCCAGTAGAGAGGGGGCTGGGGTCGGGGAGCTGTTTTTT	CASREGAGVGELFF
TRBD1	TRBJ1-6	TRBV18	NA	TGTGCCAGCTCAAGAGAGGGGGCTGGGAATTCACCCCTCCACTTT	CASSREGAGNSPLHF
NA	TRBJ2-6	TRBV6-6	NA	TGTGCCAGCAGTTACCGGACAGCGCAGCGAGTCCTGACTTTC	CASSYRTAQRVLTF
TRBD2	TRBJ2-1	TRBV4-2	NA	TGTGCCAGCAGCCAAGAGGGGCTAGCGGACTACAATGAGCAGTTCTTC	CASSQEGLADYNEQFF
NA	TRBJ2-2	TRBV7-9	NA	TGTGCCAGCAGCCCTTTAGCCACCGGGGAGCTGTTTTTT	CASSPLATGELFF
NA	TRBJ2-7	TRBV5-6	NA	TGTGCCAGCAGCTTGGTGGCAGGGTATCTCCACGAGCAGTACTTC	CASSLVAGYLHEQYF
NA	TRBJ1-1	TRBV13	NA	TGTGCCAGCAGCTTAGCCAGGCGGGGGACTGAAGCTTTCTTT	CASSLARRGTEAFF
TRBD2	TRBJ2-3	TRBV6-5	NA	TGTGCCAGCAGTCTGGGACTAGCTAGCACAGATACGCAGTATTTT	CASSLGLASTDTQYF
NA	TRBJ1-2	TRBV19	NA	TGTGCCAGTAGTAGGCAGGGGAACTATGGCTACACCTTC	CASSRQGNYGYTF
NA	TRBJ1-6	TRBV27	NA	TGTGCCAGCAGGGAGCGGGCAGGGCATTCACCCCTCCACTTT	CASRERAGHSPLHF
TRBD1	TRBJ1-2	TRBV6-2/TRBV6-3	NA	TGTGCCAGCAGCTCGCTACAGGGGGGATATGGCTACACCTTC	CASSSLQGGYGYTF
NA	TRBJ2-4	TRBV2	NA	TGTGCCAGCAGGGCAGGAAAAAACATTCAGTACTTC	CASRAGKNIQYF
TRBD1	TRBJ1-2	TRBV27	NA	TGTGCCAGCAGTTCAGGGTGGGCAGGGGGCAATGGCTACACCTTC	CASSSGWAGGNGYTF